This record looks at one T cell receptor (beta chain) sequence and its context. The repertoire was sequenced with immunoSEQ multiplex PCR; TCRdb's copy has only in-frame clones and lacks some. The sample comprises hundreds of thousands of clones, around nine tenths of which are singletons, and around 1.9% rests with the top ten. V was pared by 2 bases and J by 2 bases, with 9 bases between. Germline assignment: CDR1 KGHSH and CDR2 LQKENI. This CDR3 contains 15 residues. This sample stems from a study of blood T cell repertoires in COVID-19. The origin of this receptor is a woman younger than 45 with COVID-19, enrolled during active disease. The source material was peripheral blood. J is TRBJ2-2 and V is TRBV18, with a weak D call TRBD1 (6 bases). The CDR3 reads CASSPLDRNTGELFF. CDR3 in DNA: TGTGCCAGCTCACCATTGGACAGAAACACCGGGGAGCTGTTTTTT. The variable domain in full, completed from reference TRBV18 and TRBJ2-2, reads NAGVMQNPRHLVRRRGQEARLRCSPMKGHSHVYWYRQLPEEGLKFMVYLQKENIIDESGMPKERFSAEFPKEGPSILRIQQVVRGDSAAYFCASSPLDRNTGELFFGEGSRLTVL.